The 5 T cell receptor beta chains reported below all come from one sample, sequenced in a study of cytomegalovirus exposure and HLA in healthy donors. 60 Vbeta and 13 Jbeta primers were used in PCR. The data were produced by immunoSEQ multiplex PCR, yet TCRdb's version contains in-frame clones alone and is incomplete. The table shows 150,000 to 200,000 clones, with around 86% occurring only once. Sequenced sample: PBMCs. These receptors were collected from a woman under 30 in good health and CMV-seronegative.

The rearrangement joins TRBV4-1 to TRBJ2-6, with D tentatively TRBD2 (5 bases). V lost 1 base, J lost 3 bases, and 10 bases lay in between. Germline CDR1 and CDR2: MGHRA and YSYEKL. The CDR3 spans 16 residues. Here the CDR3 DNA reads TGCGCCAGCAGCCAAGGCCACGAGGGTGGGGCCAACGTCCTGACTTTC. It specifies CASSQGHEGGANVLTF.

CDR3 nucleotides: TGTGCCAGCAGCGCGGGACAGGGCAATCAGCCCCAGCATTTT. This sequence encodes CASSAGQGNQPQHF. V gene TRBV9 combines with J gene TRBJ1-5; 8 nucleotides agree with TRBD1. CDR1 is SGDLS, CDR2 YYNGEE, per germline. The junction had 1 base not matched to a gene; V was cut back by 3 bases and J by 2 bases. The CDR3 totals 14 residues.

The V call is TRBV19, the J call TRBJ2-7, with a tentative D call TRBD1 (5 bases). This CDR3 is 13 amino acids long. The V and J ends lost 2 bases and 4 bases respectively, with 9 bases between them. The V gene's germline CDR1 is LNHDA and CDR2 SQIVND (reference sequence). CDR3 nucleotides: TGTGCCAGTAGTATACAGGGAAAATACGAGCAGTACTTC. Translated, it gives CASSIQGKYEQYF.

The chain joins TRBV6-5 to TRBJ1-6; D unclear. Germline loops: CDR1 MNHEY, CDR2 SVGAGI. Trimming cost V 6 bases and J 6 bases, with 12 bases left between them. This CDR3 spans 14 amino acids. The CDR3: CASRNPGSNSPLHF. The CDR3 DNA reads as TGTGCCAGCAGGAATCCGGGGTCTAATTCACCCCTCCACTTT.

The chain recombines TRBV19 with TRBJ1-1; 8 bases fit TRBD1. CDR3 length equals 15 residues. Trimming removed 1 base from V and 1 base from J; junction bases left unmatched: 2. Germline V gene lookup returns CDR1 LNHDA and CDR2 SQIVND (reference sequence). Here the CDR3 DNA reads TGTGCCAGTAGTATAGGTGGACAGGGGAACACTGAAGCTTTCTTT. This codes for CASSIGGQGNTEAFF.